Reported below is one TCR beta chain. Antigen: not known. Here immunoSEQ multiplex PCR was the method, and the copy in TCRdb shows in-frame clones only, minus some. Among around 400 clones listed, around 65% were seen once. The sample is drawn from a study of immune characteristics of hereditary and idiopathic chronic pancreatitis. Notes on the study in general: Chronic pancreatitis from alcohol use was left out of the study.

The CDR3 is 14 amino acids. CDR1 and CDR2 from the germline V gene are SGHTS and YDEGEE. V was trimmed by 2 bases and J by 4 bases, leaving 11 bases between them. This clonotype was obtained from a human donor who was a deceased organ donor serving as a healthy control. Sequencing was performed on pancreas tissue. The chain employs TRBV5-8 and TRBJ2-3; D is perhaps TRBD1 (6 bases). This chain's CDR3 is CASSFQGLPDTQYF. The DNA for the CDR3 is TGTGCCAGCAGCTTTCAGGGGCTCCCAGATACGCAGTATTTT.